A single TCR beta chain is shown here with its context. The record originates from a study of PD-L1 blockade in urothelial cancer. The CDR3 covers 15 residues. Trimming pared 5 bases from V and 0 bases from J, leaving 14 bases between. Germline loops: CDR1 MNHNY, CDR2 SVGAGI (reference sequence). The repertoire was sequenced with immunoSEQ multiplex PCR; TCRdb's copy has only in-frame clones and lacks some. The sample gives 35,000 to 45,000 clones, about 86% of which show up once; roughly 16% is in the top ten. Source: PBMCs, taken around atezolizumab (anti-PD-L1) treatment. This chain joins TRBV6-6 and TRBJ2-7, with D tentatively TRBD2 (5 bases). This clonotype originated in a man between 60 and 75 years old with urothelial cancer. The CDR3 spells CASSKDFGTSYEQYF. The DNA for the CDR3 is TGTGCCAGCAGTAAGGACTTCGGAACCTCCTACGAGCAGTACTTC.